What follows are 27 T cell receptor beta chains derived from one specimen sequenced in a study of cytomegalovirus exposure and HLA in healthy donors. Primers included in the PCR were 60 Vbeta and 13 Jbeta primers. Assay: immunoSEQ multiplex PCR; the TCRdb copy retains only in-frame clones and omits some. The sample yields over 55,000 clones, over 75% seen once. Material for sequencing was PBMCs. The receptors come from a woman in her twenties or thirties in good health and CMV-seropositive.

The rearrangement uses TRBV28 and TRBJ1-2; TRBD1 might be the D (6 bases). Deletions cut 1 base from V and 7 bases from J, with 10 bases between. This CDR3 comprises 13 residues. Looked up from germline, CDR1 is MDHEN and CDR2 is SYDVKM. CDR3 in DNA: TGTGCCAGCAGTTTATCGGGGGGCGTTGGCTACACCTTC. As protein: CASSLSGGVGYTF.

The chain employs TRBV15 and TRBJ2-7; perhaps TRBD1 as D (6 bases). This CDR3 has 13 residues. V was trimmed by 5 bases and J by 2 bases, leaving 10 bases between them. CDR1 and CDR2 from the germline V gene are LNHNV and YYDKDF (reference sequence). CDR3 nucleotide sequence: TGTGCCACCAGCGGGGGACACGCCTACGAGCAGTACTTC. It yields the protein CATSGGHAYEQYF.

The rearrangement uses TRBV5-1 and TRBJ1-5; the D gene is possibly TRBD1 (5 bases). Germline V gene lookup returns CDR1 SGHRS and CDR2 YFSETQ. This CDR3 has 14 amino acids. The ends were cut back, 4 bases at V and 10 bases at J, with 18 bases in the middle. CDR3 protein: CASSPGYGVEPQHF. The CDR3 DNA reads TGCGCCAGCAGCCCAGGGTATGGGGTGGAACCCCAGCATTTT.

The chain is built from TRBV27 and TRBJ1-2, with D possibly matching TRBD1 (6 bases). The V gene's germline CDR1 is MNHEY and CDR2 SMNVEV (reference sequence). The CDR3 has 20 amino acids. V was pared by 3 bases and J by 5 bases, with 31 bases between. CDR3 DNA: TGTGCCAGCAGTTTTGCTGACCGGACAGCGGACCCGGTTACGCCGTATGGCTACACCTTC. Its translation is CASSFADRTADPVTPYGYTF.

The CDR3 here is CASISGLAGTEAFF. The CDR3 region has the DNA TGTGCCAGCATTTCAGGTCTTGCGGGCACTGAAGCTTTCTTT. V is TRBV6-6 and J is TRBJ1-1; no reliable D call. Looked up from germline, CDR1 is MNHNY and CDR2 is SVGAGI (reference sequence). The V end was cut by 7 bases, the J end by 4 bases, with 16 bases between. The CDR3 is 14 residues long.

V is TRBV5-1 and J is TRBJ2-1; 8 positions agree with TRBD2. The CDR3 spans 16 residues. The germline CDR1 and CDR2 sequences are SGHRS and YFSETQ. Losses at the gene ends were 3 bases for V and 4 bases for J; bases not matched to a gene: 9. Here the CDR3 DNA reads TGCGCCAGCAGCTGGACCGGGGGGGGAACTTACAATGAGCAGTTCTTC. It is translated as CASSWTGGGTYNEQFF.

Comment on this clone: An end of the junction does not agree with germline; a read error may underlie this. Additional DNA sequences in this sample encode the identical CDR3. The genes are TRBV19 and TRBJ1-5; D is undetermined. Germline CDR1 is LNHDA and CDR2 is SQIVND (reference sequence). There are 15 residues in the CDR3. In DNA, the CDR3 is TGTGCCAGTAAGGCTGGCGGGTTTGAGGATCAGCCCCAACATTTT. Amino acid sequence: CASKAGGFEDQPQHF.

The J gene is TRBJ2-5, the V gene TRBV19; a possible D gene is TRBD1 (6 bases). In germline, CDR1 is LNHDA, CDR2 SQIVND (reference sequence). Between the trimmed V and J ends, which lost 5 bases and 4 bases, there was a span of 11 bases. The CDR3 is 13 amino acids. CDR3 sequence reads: CASSVNRVETQYF. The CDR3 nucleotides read TGTGCCAGTAGTGTCAACAGGGTAGAGACCCAGTACTTC.

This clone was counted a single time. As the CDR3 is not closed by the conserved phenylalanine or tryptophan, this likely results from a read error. CDR3 in DNA: TGTGCCAGCAGCTTGGCCGGGTCGGAGGTCGGGCAGTACCTC. Protein product: CASSLAGSEVGQYL. The chain is built from TRBV5-5 and TRBJ2-7; perhaps TRBD2 as D (5 bases). The length of the CDR3 is 14 residues. The V end was cut by 0 bases, the J end by 9 bases, with 16 bases between. Germline V gene sequence: CDR1 SGHKS, CDR2 YYEKEE (reference sequence).

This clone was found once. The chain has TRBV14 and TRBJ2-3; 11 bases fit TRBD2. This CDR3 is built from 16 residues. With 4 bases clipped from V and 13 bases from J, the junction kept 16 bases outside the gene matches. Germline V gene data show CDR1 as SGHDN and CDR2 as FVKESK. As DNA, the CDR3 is TGTGCCAGCAGCCCCCCGGTTAGCGGGAGGGCCTGGGAGAAGTATTTT. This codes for CASSPPVSGRAWEKYF.

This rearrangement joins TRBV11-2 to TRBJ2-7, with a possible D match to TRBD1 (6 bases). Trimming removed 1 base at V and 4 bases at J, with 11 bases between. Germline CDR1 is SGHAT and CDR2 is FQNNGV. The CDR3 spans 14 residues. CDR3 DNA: TGTGCCAGCAGCTTAGGGCTGGGGGCGTACGAGCAGTACTTC. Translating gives CASSLGLGAYEQYF.

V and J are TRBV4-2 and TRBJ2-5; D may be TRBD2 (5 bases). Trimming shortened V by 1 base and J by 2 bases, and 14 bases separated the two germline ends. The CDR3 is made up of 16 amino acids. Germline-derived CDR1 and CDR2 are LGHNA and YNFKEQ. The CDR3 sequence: CASSQGIGGPQETQYF. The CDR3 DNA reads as TGTGCCAGCAGCCAAGGAATAGGAGGCCCGCAAGAGACCCAGTACTTC.

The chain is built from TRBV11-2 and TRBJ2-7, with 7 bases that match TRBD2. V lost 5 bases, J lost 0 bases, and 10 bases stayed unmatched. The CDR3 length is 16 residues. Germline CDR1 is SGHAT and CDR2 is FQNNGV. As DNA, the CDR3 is TGTGCCAGCAGCGAACGTCTAGCGGAAAGCTCCTACGAGCAGTACTTC. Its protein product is CASSERLAESSYEQYF.

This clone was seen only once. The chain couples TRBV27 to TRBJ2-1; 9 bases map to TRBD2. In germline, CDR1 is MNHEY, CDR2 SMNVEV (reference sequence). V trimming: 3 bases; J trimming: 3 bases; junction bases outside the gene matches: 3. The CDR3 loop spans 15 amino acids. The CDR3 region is CASSFIAGVYNEQFF. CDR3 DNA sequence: TGTGCCAGCAGTTTCATAGCGGGGGTCTACAATGAGCAGTTCTTC.

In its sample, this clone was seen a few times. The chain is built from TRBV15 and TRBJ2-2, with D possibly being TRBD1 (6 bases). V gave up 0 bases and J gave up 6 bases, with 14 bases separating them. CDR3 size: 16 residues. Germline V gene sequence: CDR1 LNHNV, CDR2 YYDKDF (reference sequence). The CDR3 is CATSRDSGTIAGELFF. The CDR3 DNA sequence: TGTGCCACCAGCAGAGATTCCGGGACAATCGCCGGGGAGCTGTTTTTT.

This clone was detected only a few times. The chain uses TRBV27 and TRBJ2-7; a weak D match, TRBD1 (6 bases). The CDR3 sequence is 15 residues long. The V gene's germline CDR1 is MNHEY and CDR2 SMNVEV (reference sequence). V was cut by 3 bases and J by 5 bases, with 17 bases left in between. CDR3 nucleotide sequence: TGTGCCAGCAGTTTGACGGCAGGGGCTGTTCACGAGCAGTACTTC. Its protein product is CASSLTAGAVHEQYF.

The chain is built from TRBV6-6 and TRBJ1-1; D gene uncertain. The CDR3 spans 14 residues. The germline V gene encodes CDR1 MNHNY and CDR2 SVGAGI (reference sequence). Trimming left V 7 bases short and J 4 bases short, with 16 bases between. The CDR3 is CASNPGASATEAFF. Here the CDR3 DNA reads TGTGCCAGCAACCCGGGTGCTTCGGCCACTGAAGCTTTCTTT.

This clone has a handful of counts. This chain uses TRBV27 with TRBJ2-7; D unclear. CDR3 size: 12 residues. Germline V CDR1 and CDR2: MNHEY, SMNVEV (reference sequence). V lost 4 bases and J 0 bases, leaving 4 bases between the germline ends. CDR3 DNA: TGTGCCAGCAGTTCGAGCTCCTACGAGCAGTACTTC. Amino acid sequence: CASSSSSYEQYF.

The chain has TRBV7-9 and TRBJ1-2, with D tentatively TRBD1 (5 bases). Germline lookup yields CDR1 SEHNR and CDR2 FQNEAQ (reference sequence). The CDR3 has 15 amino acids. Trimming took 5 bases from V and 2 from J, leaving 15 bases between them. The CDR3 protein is CASSQAGETNYGYTF. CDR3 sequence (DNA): TGTGCCAGCAGCCAGGCGGGGGAGACCAACTATGGCTACACCTTC.

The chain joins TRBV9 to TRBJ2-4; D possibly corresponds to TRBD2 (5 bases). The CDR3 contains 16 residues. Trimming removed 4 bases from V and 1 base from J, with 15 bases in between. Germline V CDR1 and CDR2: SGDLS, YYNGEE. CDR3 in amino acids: CASSLKSEDAKNIQYF. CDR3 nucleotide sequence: TGTGCCAGCAGCCTCAAATCGGAGGACGCCAAAAACATTCAGTACTTC.

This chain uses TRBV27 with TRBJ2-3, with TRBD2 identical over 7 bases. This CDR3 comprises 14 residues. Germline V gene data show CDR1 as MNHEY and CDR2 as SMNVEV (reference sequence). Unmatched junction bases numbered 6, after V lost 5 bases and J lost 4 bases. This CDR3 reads CASSQRLAPDTQYF. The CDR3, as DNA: TGTGCCAGCAGTCAACGACTAGCCCCAGATACGCAGTATTTT.

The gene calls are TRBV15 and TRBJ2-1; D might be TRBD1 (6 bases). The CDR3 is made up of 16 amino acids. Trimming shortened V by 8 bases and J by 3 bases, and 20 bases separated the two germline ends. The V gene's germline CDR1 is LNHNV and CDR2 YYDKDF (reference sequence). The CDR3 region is CATGLPQGLNYNEQFF. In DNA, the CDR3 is TGTGCCACCGGATTACCACAGGGCTTAAACTACAATGAGCAGTTCTTC.

DNA of the CDR3: TGTGCCATCCCTGGCGGGGGGGGGAGCACAGATACGCAGTATTTT. This encodes CAIPGGGGSTDTQYF. The rearrangement uses TRBV7-2 and TRBJ2-3; TRBD2 matches at 9 bases. Trimming cost V 10 bases and J 0 bases; bases outside gene matches: 8. The CDR3 extends over 15 amino acids. Germline V gene lookup returns CDR1 SGHTA and CDR2 FQGNSA.

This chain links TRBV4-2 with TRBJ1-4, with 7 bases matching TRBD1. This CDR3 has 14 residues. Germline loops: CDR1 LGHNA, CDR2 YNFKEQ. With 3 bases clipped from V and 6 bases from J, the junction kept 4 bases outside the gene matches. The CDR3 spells CASSQGTVDEKLFF. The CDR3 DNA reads TGTGCCAGCAGCCAGGGGACAGTGGATGAAAAACTGTTTTTT.

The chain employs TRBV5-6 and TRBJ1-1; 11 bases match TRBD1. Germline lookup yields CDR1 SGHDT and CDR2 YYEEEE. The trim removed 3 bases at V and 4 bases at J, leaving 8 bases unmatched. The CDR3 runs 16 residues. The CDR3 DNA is TGTGCCAGCAGCTGGACAGGGGGCGTTCCGGCCACTGAAGCTTTCTTT. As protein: CASSWTGGVPATEAFF. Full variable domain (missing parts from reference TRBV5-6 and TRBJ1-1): DAGVTQSPTHLIKTRGQQVTLRCSPKSGHDTVSWYQQALGQGPQFIFQYYEEEERQRGNFPDRFSGHQFPNYSSELNVNALLLGDSALYLCASSWTGGVPATEAFFGQGTRLTVV.

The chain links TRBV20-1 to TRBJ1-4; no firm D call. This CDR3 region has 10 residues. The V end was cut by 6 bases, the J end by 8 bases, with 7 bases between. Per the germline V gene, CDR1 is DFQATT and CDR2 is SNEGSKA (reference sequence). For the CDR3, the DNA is TGCAGTGCACTGAGAGAAAAACTGTTTTTT. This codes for CSALREKLFF.

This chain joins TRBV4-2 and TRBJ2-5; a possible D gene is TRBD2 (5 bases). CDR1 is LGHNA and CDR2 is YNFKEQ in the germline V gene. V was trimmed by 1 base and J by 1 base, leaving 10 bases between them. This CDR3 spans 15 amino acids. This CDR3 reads CASSQVATTQETQYF. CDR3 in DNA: TGTGCCAGCAGCCAAGTGGCGACTACCCAAGAGACCCAGTACTTC.